Listed below are T cell receptor beta chains from one sample, sequenced in a study of blood T cell repertoires in COVID-19. Profiling relied on immunoSEQ multiplex PCR, and the TCRdb table lists in-frame clones only, not all of them. The sample carries some 200,000 clones, 75% to 85% recorded once. Sequencing used peripheral blood. These receptors were taken from a human donor in a cohort sampled during active COVID-19. Each CDR3 is given with its conserved first and last residue. Fields, in order: clone size, V gene, D gene, J gene, CDR3 protein, CDR3 DNA. A D gene is named only where the DNA matches it firmly. A row's size may be missing; if present it is once, few, many or a size class.

.	TRBV2	TRBD1	TRBJ2-2	CASRDRTGDGLRGSTGELFF	TGTGCCAGCAGGGACCGGACAGGGGATGGCCTCCGTGGATCTACCGGGGAGCTGTTTTTT
few	TRBV4-2	.	TRBJ1-3	CASSQDRASTGNTIYF	TGTGCCAGCAGCCAAGACAGGGCTTCCACTGGAAACACCATATATTTT
.	TRBV10-3	.	TRBJ2-2	CAISGANRAGELFF	TGTGCCATCAGTGGTGCCAACAGGGCCGGGGAGCTGTTTTTT
.	TRBV30	TRBD1	TRBJ2-6	CAWVQGPSGANVLTF	TGTGCCTGGGTACAGGGGCCCTCTGGGGCCAACGTCCTGACTTTC
.	TRBV6-2/TRBV6-3	TRBD2	TRBJ2-5	CASSYSGTSGTWSQYF	TGTGCCAGCAGTTACTCGGGGACTAGCGGGACTTGGTCCCAGTACTTC
.	TRBV7-6	TRBD1	TRBJ2-1	CASSIGQGVINEQFF	TGTGCCAGCAGCATCGGACAGGGAGTAATTAATGAGCAGTTCTTC
once	TRBV28	.	TRBJ2-1	CASSFQSTREQFF	TGTGCCAGCAGTTTTCAGTCCACTAGGGAGCAGTTCTTC
.	TRBV28	.	TRBJ2-7	CASSGKTSRTIADWEQYF	TGTGCCAGCAGCGGAAAAACATCGAGGACGATAGCGGATTGGGAGCAGTACTTC
.	TRBV28	TRBD2	TRBJ2-7	CASTSTGLAGYEQYF	TGTGCCAGCACTTCTACGGGACTAGCGGGCTACGAGCAGTACTTC
.	TRBV3-1/TRBV3-2	.	TRBJ2-3	CASSQDRGLGTDTQYF	TGTGCCAGCAGCCAAGATAGGGGACTGGGCACAGATACGCAGTATTTT
.	TRBV5-1	.	TRBJ2-5	CASRRGLQETQYF	TGCGCCAGCAGGAGAGGGCTACAAGAGACCCAGTACTTC
.	TRBV27	TRBD1	TRBJ1-2	CASSLSPRGQNYGYTF	TGTGCCAGCAGTTTATCCCCTCGGGGACAGAACTATGGCTACACCTTC
.	TRBV7-2	.	TRBJ2-6	CASSLDIRSGANVLTF	TGTGCCAGCAGCTTAGATATCCGCTCTGGGGCCAACGTCCTGACTTTC
.	TRBV10-3	TRBD1	TRBJ1-1	CAVGQGADTEAFF	TGTGCCGTCGGACAGGGGGCGGACACTGAAGCTTTCTTT
.	TRBV27	TRBD1	TRBJ2-7	CASSHGQAYEQYF	TGTGCCAGCAGCCACGGACAGGCCTACGAGCAGTACTTC
.	TRBV5-1	TRBD2	TRBJ2-3	CASGELAGGTDTQYF	TGCGCCAGCGGCGAACTAGCGGGGGGAACGGATACGCAGTATTTT
.	TRBV5-1	.	TRBJ1-1	CASSLRQDNTEAFF	TGCGCCAGCAGCTTGAGACAAGATAACACTGAAGCTTTCTTT
.	TRBV18	TRBD1	TRBJ1-1	CASSPPSTGGRNTEAFF	TGTGCCAGCTCACCACCTTCTACAGGGGGCCGGAACACTGAAGCTTTCTTT
.	TRBV5-1	TRBD1	TRBJ2-3	CASSLGGTGGADTQYF	TGCGCCAGCAGCTTGGGCGGGACAGGGGGCGCGGATACGCAGTATTTT
.	TRBV5-6	.	TRBJ1-1	CASSLAPSFPGEAFF	TGTGCCAGCAGCTTGGCCCCTTCTTTCCCCGGGGAAGCTTTCTTT
.	TRBV24-1	.	TRBJ1-5	CATGTRNQPQHF	TGTGCCACCGGGACTCGCAATCAGCCCCAGCATTTT
.	TRBV14	.	TRBJ1-6	CASSQGHLNSPLHF	TGTGCCAGCAGCCAAGGACACCTAAATTCACCCCTCCACTTT
.	TRBV4-2	TRBD2	TRBJ2-7	CASSQDASGGYEQYF	TGTGCCAGCAGCCAAGATGCTAGCGGGGGGTACGAGCAGTACTTC
.	TRBV5-6	.	TRBJ2-4	CASSLRQTLAKNIQYF	TGTGCCAGCAGCTTAAGACAAACTCTAGCCAAAAACATTCAGTACTTC
.	TRBV3-1/TRBV3-2	.	TRBJ2-7	CASSQDLGSTEQYF	TGTGCCAGCAGCCAAGATTTGGGCAGCACCGAGCAGTACTTC
.	TRBV11-2	.	TRBJ2-7	CASSLSYLAYEQYF	TGTGCCAGCAGCTTAAGCTACCTAGCCTACGAGCAGTACTTC
few	TRBV19	.	TRBJ1-2	CASIGGDYGYTF	TGTGCCAGTATTGGGGGGGACTATGGCTACACCTTC
few	TRBV12-3/TRBV12-4	TRBD2	TRBJ2-1	CASTSGGAVEQFF	TGTGCCAGTACTAGCGGGGGGGCCGTTGAGCAGTTCTTC
.	TRBV7-2	TRBD1	TRBJ1-5	CASSRGQGHYSNQPQHF	TGTGCCAGCAGCCGGGGACAGGGTCATTATAGCAATCAGCCCCAGCATTTT
.	TRBV3-1/TRBV3-2	TRBD1	TRBJ1-2	CASRVQGAHGYTF	TGTGCCAGCAGGGTACAGGGGGCGCACGGCTACACCTTC
.	TRBV30	.	TRBJ1-5	CAWSEHQPQHF	TGTGCCTGGAGTGAGCATCAGCCCCAGCATTTT
.	TRBV18	TRBD1	TRBJ2-7	CASSPRSGTDYGQYF	TGTGCCAGCTCACCCCGGTCCGGGACAGACTACGGGCAGTACTTC
.	TRBV11-3	.	TRBJ2-1	CASSTDSDSYNEQFF	TGTGCCAGCAGCACGGACAGTGACTCCTACAATGAGCAGTTCTTC
.	TRBV9	.	TRBJ2-2	CASSVGAGNTGELFF	TGTGCCAGCAGCGTAGGAGCCGGGAACACCGGGGAGCTGTTTTTT
.	TRBV7-9	.	TRBJ1-1	CASSLGADSFNTEAFF	TGTGCCAGCAGCTTAGGGGCGGACAGTTTTAACACTGAAGCTTTCTTT
few	TRBV28	TRBD1	TRBJ1-1	CASSPAGTGTPNTEAFF	TGTGCCAGCAGTCCGGCCGGGACAGGAACCCCAAACACTGAAGCTTTCTTT
.	TRBV25-1	.	TRBJ2-7	CASSAQGYEQYF	TGTGCCAGCAGTGCACAGGGCTACGAGCAGTACTTC
many	TRBV27	TRBD1	TRBJ2-3	CASTRTGGVDTQYF	TGTGCCAGCACCAGGACAGGGGGCGTAGATACGCAGTATTTT
.	TRBV30	TRBD2	TRBJ2-5	CAYKRGGQETQYF	TGTGCCTACAAGCGGGGGGGTCAAGAGACCCAGTACTTC
.	TRBV12-5	TRBD1	TRBJ2-1	CATSTGTGGFNEQFF	TGTGCTACCAGCACCGGGACAGGGGGCTTCAATGAGCAGTTCTTC
.	TRBV15	.	TRBJ1-5	CATSRVSRGAQPQHF	TGTGCCACCAGCAGAGTTTCACGGGGGGCTCAGCCCCAGCATTTT
.	TRBV29-1	.	TRBJ1-1	CSVGGQGGSMNTEAFF	TGCAGCGTTGGGGGGCAGGGAGGGAGTATGAACACTGAAGCTTTCTTT
.	TRBV9	.	TRBJ1-3	CASSESGGGYSGNTIYF	TGTGCCAGCAGCGAGAGTGGCGGGGGTTACTCTGGGAACACCATATATTTT
.	TRBV18	.	TRBJ2-7	CASSPRIGDEQYF	TGTGCCAGCTCACCCCGAATAGGGGACGAGCAGTACTTC
.	TRBV9	TRBD1	TRBJ1-4	CASSPSTGGGEKLFF	TGTGCCAGCAGCCCCTCGACAGGGGGCGGTGAAAAACTGTTTTTT